Below, 20 T cell receptor beta chains from the same sample are listed, as sequenced in a study of T cell changes during pregnancy in multiple sclerosis. Some clones are missing from TCRdb's copy, which holds only in-frame ones; the method was immunoSEQ multiplex PCR. The table records fewer than 140,000 clones, 85% to 95% of them present only once. The sequenced sample was peripheral blood, obtained after pregnancy. The source is a female donor with multiple sclerosis, enrolled in a pregnancy study.

The chain combines TRBV7-8 with TRBJ2-7; a weak D match, TRBD1 (8 bases). Per germline, CDR1 SGHVS and CDR2 FQNEAQ. The ends were cut back, 1 base at V and 3 bases at J, with 13 bases in the middle. The CDR3 contains 15 residues. For the CDR3, the DNA is TGTGCCAGCAGCTTAGGCACAGGGGGGGGCTACGAGCAGTACTTC. It is translated as CASSLGTGGGYEQYF.

This chain joins TRBV28 and TRBJ2-7, with 11 bases lining up with TRBD1. The trim removed 10 bases at V and 1 base at J, leaving 9 bases unmatched. CDR3 length equals 15 residues. The V gene's germline CDR1 is MDHEN and CDR2 SYDVKM. The CDR3 reads CANRTGGRRSYEQYF. For the CDR3, the DNA is TGTGCCAACAGGACAGGGGGCAGGAGGTCCTACGAGCAGTACTTC.

The J gene is TRBJ1-1, the V gene TRBV27; D remains unclear. The CDR3 is 15 residues long. The V gene's germline CDR1 is MNHEY and CDR2 SMNVEV (reference sequence). With 5 bases removed from V and 0 bases from J, the gap between germline ends came to 13 bases. In nucleotides, the CDR3 is TGTGCCAGCAGTCCCATGAGAGGGCTGAACACTGAAGCTTTCTTT. Amino acid sequence: CASSPMRGLNTEAFF.

This clone appeared a few times. The V and J genes are TRBV6-1 and TRBJ2-7; possible D gene TRBD2, 7 bases. This CDR3 contains 13 residues. Germline CDR1 reads MNHNS; CDR2 reads SASEGT. Trimming removed 5 bases from V and 6 bases from J, with 14 bases in between. CDR3 sequence reads: CASSKGEGGEQYF. CDR3 nucleotide sequence: TGTGCCAGCAGTAAGGGGGAGGGGGGCGAGCAGTACTTC.

The chain links TRBV5-4 to TRBJ2-2, with TRBD1 matching over 8 bases. Germline loops: CDR1 SGHNT, CDR2 YYREEE (reference sequence). The CDR3 sequence is 16 residues long. Trimming cost V 0 bases and J 2 bases; bases outside gene matches: 3. CDR3 DNA: TGTGCCAGCAGCTTGGCCGGACAGGGAAACACCGGGGAGCTGTTTTTT. Its protein is CASSLAGQGNTGELFF.

The chain joins TRBV30 to TRBJ1-5, with 8 bases identical to TRBD1. CDR3 length: 14 amino acids. Germline V gene lookup returns CDR1 GTSNPN and CDR2 SVGIG (reference sequence). Germline trimming cut 2 bases from V and 6 bases from J; bases unmatched to any gene: 6. The CDR3 protein is CAWSKDRVGQPQHF. CDR3 in DNA: TGTGCCTGGAGTAAGGACAGGGTGGGTCAGCCCCAGCATTTT.

This clone was observed a single time. One end of the junction is discordant with germline, which a read error may explain. The V call is TRBV30, the J call TRBJ1-1, with D unresolved. Germline V gene data show CDR1 as GTSNPN and CDR2 as SVGIG (reference sequence). This CDR3 region has 13 residues. CDR3: CAWRVGLGTEAFF. The CDR3 bases are TGTGCCTGGCGTGTCGGGTTGGGCACTGAAGCTTTCTTT.

The chain has TRBV27 and TRBJ2-1; D possibly corresponds to TRBD1 (6 bases). Trimming cost V 7 bases and J 0 bases, with 13 bases left between them. The CDR3 consists of 15 residues. Per germline, CDR1 MNHEY and CDR2 SMNVEV (reference sequence). The DNA of the CDR3 is TGTGCCAGCACCCACGACAGGTTCTCCTACAATGAGCAGTTCTTC. It translates to CASTHDRFSYNEQFF.

The rearrangement uses TRBV18 and TRBJ2-7, with 10 bases identical to TRBD2. The trim removed 2 bases at V and 5 bases at J, leaving 6 bases unmatched. CDR1 and CDR2 (germline): KGHSH, LQKENI. The CDR3 totals 15 residues. DNA for the CDR3: TGTGCCAGCTCACCAAGGGGACTAGCGACCCACGAGCAGTACTTC. Its translation is CASSPRGLATHEQYF. Supplemented by reference TRBV18 and TRBJ2-7, the full variable domain reads NAGVMQNPRHLVRRRGQEARLRCSPMKGHSHVYWYRQLPEEGLKFMVYLQKENIIDESGMPKERFSAEFPKEGPSILRIQQVVRGDSAAYFCASSPRGLATHEQYFGPGTRLTVT.

The chain combines TRBV2 with TRBJ1-2; 8 bases agree with TRBD1. The CDR3 consists of 18 residues. Germline V gene lookup returns CDR1 SNHLY and CDR2 FYNNEI. Germline trimming cut 3 bases from V and 2 bases from J; bases unmatched to any gene: 14. This CDR3 is CASSDHVPGQVLNYGYTF. CDR3 bases: TGTGCCAGCAGTGACCACGTCCCGGGACAGGTTTTGAACTATGGCTACACCTTC. Variable domain in full (rest from reference TRBV2 and TRBJ1-2): EPEVTQTPSHQVTQMGQEVILRCVPISNHLYFYWYRQILGQKVEFLVSFYNNEISEKSEIFDDQFSVERPDGSNFTLKIRSTKLEDSAMYFCASSDHVPGQVLNYGYTFGSGTRLTVV.

This clone was counted a single time. The V gene is TRBV29-1, the J gene TRBJ2-1, with TRBD2 matching 7 bases. V dropped 3 bases and J dropped 0; count of bases not matched to a gene: 20. This CDR3 spans 20 amino acids. Per germline, CDR1 SQVTM and CDR2 ANQGSEA. CDR3 DNA sequence: TGCAGCGTTGATGGCCCATACGGGGTTTTAACTAGCGACTCCTACAATGAGCAGTTCTTC. Its protein product is CSVDGPYGVLTSDSYNEQFF.

V and J are TRBV5-1 and TRBJ2-7; D remains ambiguous. The CDR3 runs 15 residues. The germline gives CDR1 SGHRS, CDR2 YFSETQ. The V and J ends lost 3 bases and 0 bases respectively, with 13 bases between them. DNA for the CDR3: TGCGCCAGCAGCTATGACTCGAAGAGCTCCTACGAGCAGTACTTC. Amino acids: CASSYDSKSSYEQYF. The variable domain in full, with the rest retrieved from reference TRBV5-1 and TRBJ2-7, is KAGVTQTPRYLIKTRGQQVTLSCSPISGHRSVSWYQQTPGQGLQFLFEYFSETQRNKGNFPGRFSGRQFSNSRSEMNVSTLELGDSALYLCASSYDSKSSYEQYFGPGTRLTVT.

The rearrangement links TRBV5-1 to TRBJ2-5; TRBD1 might be the D (6 bases). Germline V gene sequence: CDR1 SGHRS, CDR2 YFSETQ. V lost 4 bases and J 4 bases, leaving 20 bases between the germline ends. This CDR3 has 16 residues. The CDR3 DNA reads TGCGCCAGCAGCATGACAGGCTCTGGTCGGGTAGAGACCCAGTACTTC. Translating gives CASSMTGSGRVETQYF.

The chain has TRBV7-8 and TRBJ1-2, with D possibly TRBD1 on 6 matching bases. Trimming took 5 bases from V and 3 from J, leaving 10 bases between them. Looked up from germline, CDR1 is SGHVS and CDR2 is FQNEAQ. This CDR3 region has 13 residues. In nucleotides, the CDR3 is TGTGCCAGCAGCCGGGACATCGACTATGGCTACACCTTC. Its protein product is CASSRDIDYGYTF.

The J gene is TRBJ1-5, the V gene TRBV28; TRBD1 aligns across 10 bases. Germline-derived CDR1 and CDR2 are MDHEN and SYDVKM. Trimming cost V 10 bases and J 3 bases; bases outside gene matches: 18. CDR3 length: 18 residues. CDR3 in DNA: TGTGCCACCCTTACCTTAAAGGGGACAGGGGCCCTCAATCAGCCCCAGCATTTT. Translation gives CATLTLKGTGALNQPQHF.

The V gene is TRBV18, the J gene TRBJ1-1, with a possible D match to TRBD1 (6 bases). The CDR3 consists of 15 residues. V lost 3 bases and J lost 5, with 16 bases in between. Germline V gene data show CDR1 as KGHSH and CDR2 as LQKENI. CDR3 coding DNA: TGTGCCAGCTCACCCGCGGGGAGGGGGGGAACTGAAGCTTTCTTT. This gives the protein CASSPAGRGGTEAFF.

This sequence joins TRBV18 and TRBJ2-7; 8 nucleotides match TRBD1. V was pared by 5 bases and J by 2 bases, with 5 bases of the junction left unmatched. The CDR3 is made up of 14 amino acids. Germline V gives CDR1 KGHSH, CDR2 LQKENI. CDR3 in amino acids: CASSSRTGPYEQYF. The CDR3 coding sequence is TGTGCCAGCTCATCTAGGACAGGGCCCTACGAGCAGTACTTC.

This chain links TRBV18 with TRBJ2-5; 8 bases are a match to TRBD1. CDR1 KGHSH and CDR2 LQKENI come from the germline V gene. The V and J ends lost 4 bases and 2 bases, in that order; junction bases with no gene match: 3. The CDR3 contains 14 residues. This chain's CDR3 is CASSRTGRQETQYF. CDR3 DNA sequence: TGTGCCAGCTCACGGACAGGGCGACAAGAGACCCAGTACTTC.

The chain carries TRBV28 and TRBJ1-5; D remains unclear. This CDR3 is 14 amino acids long. CDR1 and CDR2 from the germline V gene are MDHEN and SYDVKM. V dropped 3 bases and J dropped 2 bases, with 8 bases sitting between them. CDR3 in DNA: TGTGCCAGCAGTTTCGGGTTTGGCAATCAGCCCCAGCATTTT. Translation: CASSFGFGNQPQHF.

V is TRBV6-5 and J is TRBJ2-3; no firm D call. Germline-derived CDR1 and CDR2 are MNHEY and SVGAGI. The CDR3 sequence is 14 residues long. The V and J ends lost 2 bases and 1 base respectively, with 7 bases between them. The CDR3 loop reads CASSYVEGTDTQYF. The DNA of the CDR3 is TGTGCCAGCAGTTACGTTGAGGGCACAGATACGCAGTATTTT.